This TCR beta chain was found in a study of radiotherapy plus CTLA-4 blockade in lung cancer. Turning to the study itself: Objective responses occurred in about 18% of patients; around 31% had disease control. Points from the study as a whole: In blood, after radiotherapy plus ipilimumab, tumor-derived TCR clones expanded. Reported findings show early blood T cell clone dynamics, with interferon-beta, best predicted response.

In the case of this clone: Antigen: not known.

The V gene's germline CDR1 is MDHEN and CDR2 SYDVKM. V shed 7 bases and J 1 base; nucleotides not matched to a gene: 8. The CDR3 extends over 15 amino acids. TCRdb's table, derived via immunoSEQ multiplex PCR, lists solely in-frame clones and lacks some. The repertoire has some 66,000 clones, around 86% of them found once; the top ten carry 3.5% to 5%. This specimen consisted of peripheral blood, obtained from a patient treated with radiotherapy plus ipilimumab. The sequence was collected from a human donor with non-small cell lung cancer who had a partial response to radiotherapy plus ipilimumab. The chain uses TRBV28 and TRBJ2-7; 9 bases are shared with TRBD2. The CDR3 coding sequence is TGTGCCAGCAATGGGGGGACTAGCCCTTCCTACGAGCAGTACTTC. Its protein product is CASNGGTSPSYEQYF.